Presented here are 9 T cell receptor beta chains from one specimen sequenced in a study of T cells in Graves' hyperthyroidism and ophthalmopathy. It was RNA transcripts that yielded the amplified TCR beta CDR3 regions. In the first-round RT-PCR of the TCR CDR3, the HTBI primer set was used. TCRdb processed the multiplex PCR reads anew with MiXCR; each CDR3 protein has one entry. The sample shows approximately 610,000 distinct CDR3 sequences, roughly 14% of them seen only once. The sequencing sample was made of blood. Receptors originate from a woman in her 40s with Graves' ophthalmopathy.

This clonotype was picked up many times. The CDR3 nucleotides read TGTGCCTCTGGTGTAGGGCGGCCGTTCGACGAGCAGTACTTC. Encoded protein: CASGVGRPFDEQYF. The gene calls are TRBV10-3 and TRBJ2-7; no definite D call. The CDR3 contains 14 residues. The ends were cut back, 11 bases at V and 5 bases at J, with 22 bases in the middle. Germline loops: CDR1 ENHRY, CDR2 SYGVKD.

This clonotype was found many times. This rearrangement joins TRBV11-3 to TRBJ2-7; D call uncertain. The V end lost 1 base, the J end lost 5 bases, and 12 bases lay between the germline ends. There are 14 residues in the CDR3. Looked up from germline, CDR1 is SGHNT and CDR2 is YENEEA. The CDR3 DNA reads TGTGCCAGCAGCTTAGTGGTAGGGTTGGACGAGCAGTACTTC. It translates to CASSLVVGLDEQYF.

This clonotype came up a few times. CDR3 bases: TGCAGCGTTTTTCCCGCGACAGAAGCCAAAAACATTCAGTACTTC. The encoded protein is CSVFPATEAKNIQYF. The chain uses TRBV29-1 and TRBJ2-4, with D possibly matching TRBD1 (5 bases). V gave up 5 bases and J gave up 0 bases, with 14 bases separating them. CDR1 is SQVTM and CDR2 is ANQGSEA in the germline V gene. The CDR3 contains 15 residues.

This clonotype was recorded many times. V usage is TRBV20-1 and J usage is TRBJ2-7; D may be TRBD1 (6 bases). The CDR3 contains 15 residues. Germline CDR1 reads DFQATT; CDR2 reads SNEGSKA (reference sequence). V was shortened by 5 bases and J by 0 bases, with 17 bases between the two germline ends. This chain's CDR3 is CSALPTDRPSYEQYF. CDR3 sequence (DNA): TGCAGTGCTCTCCCCACTGACAGGCCCTCCTACGAGCAGTACTTC.

This clonotype was counted ten times or more. The rearrangement links TRBV30 to TRBJ1-1; D gene unclear. The CDR3 is 13 residues long. Germline-derived CDR1 and CDR2 are GTSNPN and SVGIG (reference sequence). The V gene lost 4 bases and the J gene lost 0 bases, with 9 bases spanning the gap. DNA of the CDR3: TGTGCCTGGACCCTCGGAGTGAACACTGAAGCTTTCTTT. Translating it yields CAWTLGVNTEAFF.

This clonotype showed up many times. The chain has TRBV28 and TRBJ2-7; D not resolved. Per the germline V gene, CDR1 is MDHEN and CDR2 is SYDVKM. V lost 5 bases, J lost 2 bases, and 7 bases lay in between. This CDR3 contains 12 residues. The CDR3 nucleotides read TGTGCCAGCAGTCCCCACCCCTACGAGCAGTACTTC. The encoded protein is CASSPHPYEQYF.

This clonotype was seen many times. J is TRBJ2-7 and V is TRBV27, with 9 bases identical to TRBD2. The V and J ends lost 5 bases and 3 bases, in that order; junction bases with no gene match: 8. Per the germline V gene, CDR1 is MNHEY and CDR2 is SMNVEV (reference sequence). CDR3 length: 15 residues. CDR3 DNA: TGTGCCAGCAGTCCGTTCAGCGGGAGGAACTACGAGCAGTACTTC. It translates to CASSPFSGRNYEQYF.

In this sample, this clonotype turned up many times. V and J are TRBV6-1 and TRBJ1-1, with TRBD1 identical over 9 bases. The V gene end was trimmed by 4 bases and the J gene end by 7 bases; junction bases not matched to a gene: 7. Germline V gene data show CDR1 as MNHNS and CDR2 as SASEGT. CDR3 length: 14 amino acids. CDR3 nucleotides: TGTGCCAGCAGTGCAAGTGGGACAGGGAGTGAAGCTTTCTTT. Protein product: CASSASGTGSEAFF.

This clonotype was detected ten times or more. This chain uses TRBV2 with TRBJ2-5, with D possibly being TRBD1 (6 bases). The CDR3 has 14 residues. With 8 bases removed from V and 5 bases from J, the gap between germline ends came to 18 bases. The germline V gene has CDR1 SNHLY and CDR2 FYNNEI. CDR3 sequence: CASGPLGAWETQYF. DNA of the CDR3: TGTGCCAGCGGCCCACTGGGGGCGTGGGAGACCCAGTACTTC.